The next 26 T cell receptor beta chains were all read from a single sample in a study of regulatory T cells in long-lasting Graves disease. Building the TCR beta libraries relied on iRepertoire HTBI primers, and CDR3 regions underwent Arm-PCR. MiXCR, applied by TCRdb to the multiplex PCR reads, yields one record per CDR3 protein. The sample records around 510,000 distinct CDR3 sequences, around 20% being singletons. Time point: persistent/refractory GD, antithyroid drugs over 5 years with positive TRAb. There was RNA extracted from PBMCs, and the TCR library was made from it. The source was peripheral blood mononuclear cells (PBMCs), collected when the disease was refractory, from a patient treated with antithyroid drugs. The receptor source for this set is a female donor with Graves disease.

A note on this clonotype: This could be a read error, since a much larger clone is one nucleotide away. The chain links TRBV6-1 to TRBJ1-5; 7 bases are a match to TRBD1. The CDR3 runs to 14 residues. Per the germline V gene, CDR1 is MNHNS and CDR2 is SASEGT. CDR3 sequence: CASRGEGSDQPQHF. Written as DNA, the CDR3 is TGCGCCAGCAGGGGGGAAGGGAGCGATCAGCCCCAGCATTTT.

Note on this clonotype: One end of the junction is discordant with germline, which a read error may explain. The rearrangement uses TRBV5-1 and TRBJ2-4; TRBD2 matches at 8 bases. CDR1 and CDR2 (germline): SGHRS, YFSETQ. This CDR3 region has 18 residues. The CDR3 DNA follows: TGCGCCAGCAGCTTGAGAATCGCGGGAGGCCCTTCGGAAAACATTCACTACTTC. This gives the protein CASSLRIAGGPSENIHYF.

This clonotype was counted ten times or more. The chain is built from TRBV28 and TRBJ2-7; TRBD1 matches 7 bases. Germline CDR1 is MDHEN and CDR2 is SYDVKM. This CDR3 spans 17 amino acids. The J segment lost 2 bases and the V segment lost 5 bases, leaving 15 bases of the junction unmatched. The CDR3 region is CASSIRYRGSLTYEQYF. CDR3 sequence (DNA): TGTGCCAGCAGTATCCGGTACAGGGGTTCCTTAACCTACGAGCAGTACTTC.

This clonotype was detected ten times or more. This rearrangement joins TRBV25-1 to TRBJ1-6; weak D call: TRBD1 (5 bases). The germline CDR1 and CDR2 sequences are MGHDK and SYGVNS. With 1 base removed from V and 9 bases from J, the gap between germline ends came to 10 bases. CDR3 length equals 14 residues. For the CDR3, the DNA is TGTGCCAGCAGTGAATGGGAGGGGAGTTCACCCCTCCACTTT. Translated, it gives CASSEWEGSSPLHF.

The chain employs TRBV5-6 and TRBJ2-7; 8 nucleotides line up with TRBD2. The CDR3 loop spans 15 amino acids. V lost 1 base to trimming and J lost 4 bases; unmatched junction nucleotides: 7. The germline V gene encodes CDR1 SGHDT and CDR2 YYEEEE. The CDR3 DNA follows: TGTGCCAGCAGCTTGCGAGTAGCGGGAAAATACGAGCAGTACTTC. Translation: CASSLRVAGKYEQYF.

This clonotype was detected many times. The V call is TRBV11-1, the J call TRBJ2-7; unclear D gene. This CDR3 region has 17 residues. CDR1 SGHAT and CDR2 FQDESV come from the germline V gene (reference sequence). Between the trimmed V and J ends, which lost 3 bases and 4 bases, there was a span of 22 bases. The CDR3 sequence: CASSFLSLGEVTYEQYF. The CDR3 DNA follows: TGTGCCAGCAGCTTCTTGTCCTTAGGAGAAGTCACATACGAGCAGTACTTC.

This clonotype was found many times. This rearrangement joins TRBV5-5 to TRBJ1-1; no firm D call. Germline-derived CDR1 and CDR2 are SGHKS and YYEKEE (reference sequence). The CDR3 extends over 13 amino acids. The V end was cut by 4 bases, the J end by 2 bases, with 9 bases between. CDR3 sequence: CASSPLSNTEAFF. The CDR3 DNA is TGTGCCAGCAGCCCTCTTTCCAACACTGAAGCTTTCTTT.

This clonotype was recorded at least ten times. The chain combines TRBV11-2 with TRBJ2-7; maybe TRBD2 (6 bases). The ends were cut back, 5 bases at V and 5 bases at J, with 19 bases in the middle. CDR3 length: 15 amino acids. Looked up from germline, CDR1 is SGHAT and CDR2 is FQNNGV. Written as DNA, the CDR3 is TGTGCCAGCAGCCCTGACCCGACTAGTTCGGACGAGCAGTACTTC. As protein: CASSPDPTSSDEQYF.

This clonotype was found once. The chain employs TRBV19 and TRBJ2-2; D unresolved. Trimming cost V 3 bases and J 3 bases, with 11 bases left between them. CDR3 length equals 15 residues. Germline CDR1 LNHDA, CDR2 SQIVND (reference sequence). CDR3 amino acids: CASSIGVPDTGELFF. The CDR3 bases are TGTGCCAGTAGTATCGGTGTGCCAGACACCGGGGAGCTGTTTTTT.

This clonotype was observed many times. V usage is TRBV25-1 and J usage is TRBJ2-5; D possibly uses TRBD1 or TRBD2 (6 bases each). V dropped 5 bases and J dropped 4 bases, with 20 bases sitting between them. From germline, CDR1 is MGHDK and CDR2 SYGVNS. The CDR3 totals 16 residues. This CDR3 reads CASSLSFFGGRETQYF. In DNA, the CDR3 is TGTGCCAGCAGTCTTTCCTTTTTTGGGGGGCGAGAGACCCAGTACTTC.

This clonotype was seen ten or more times. J is TRBJ2-7 and V is TRBV28, with a weak D call TRBD2 (5 bases). Trimming pared 6 bases from V and 2 bases from J, leaving 14 bases between. The CDR3 length is 14 residues. Germline CDR1 reads MDHEN; CDR2 reads SYDVKM. The CDR3 DNA is TGTGCCAGCAGAAAATCAACCGGGACCTACGAGCAGTACTTC. This sequence encodes CASRKSTGTYEQYF.

The chain combines TRBV7-9 with TRBJ1-1; D unresolved. Per germline, CDR1 SEHNR and CDR2 FQNEAQ (reference sequence). V was cut by 1 base and J by 1 base, with 10 bases left in between. The CDR3 runs to 15 residues. The CDR3 DNA reads TGTGCCAGCAGCTTAGAAAAGGGCTGGAACACTGAAGCTTTCTTT. Its translation is CASSLEKGWNTEAFF.

DNA of the CDR3: TGCGCCAGCAGCTTGGAGGGTTATCAGCCCCAGCATTTT. Translation: CASSLEGYQPQHF. This chain links TRBV5-1 with TRBJ1-5, with D unclear. V gave up 0 bases and J gave up 5 bases, with 6 bases separating them. The CDR3 sequence is 13 residues long. The germline gives CDR1 SGHRS, CDR2 YFSETQ.

This clonotype was counted ten times or more. Germline is not matched at one junction end, which may reflect a read error. The V call is TRBV5-1, the J call TRBJ1-2, with unresolved D. From germline, CDR1 is SGHRS and CDR2 YFSETQ. CDR3 size: 13 residues. The CDR3, as DNA: TGTGCCAGCAGCTTAGCAGATAACTATGGCTACACCTTC. This sequence encodes CASSLADNYGYTF.

This clonotype has only a few counts. The chain combines TRBV28 with TRBJ2-1; a possible D gene is TRBD2 (5 bases). In germline, CDR1 is MDHEN, CDR2 SYDVKM. V lost 5 bases to trimming and J lost 0 bases, with 14 bases between them. The CDR3 is 16 amino acids. The CDR3 DNA follows: TGTGCCAGCAGTCCTCCTGAGGGCTACTCCTACAATGAGCAGTTCTTC. Amino acids: CASSPPEGYSYNEQFF.

This clonotype was recorded many times. The rearrangement links TRBV28 to TRBJ2-7; TRBD1 agrees at 7 bases. The CDR3 covers 14 residues. V shed 8 bases, J shed 5 bases, and the junction held 12 bases outside the gene matches. Germline V gives CDR1 MDHEN, CDR2 SYDVKM. This CDR3 reads CASPRTGGSHEQYF. The DNA of the CDR3 is TGTGCCAGCCCTCGGACAGGCGGGTCCCACGAGCAGTACTTC.

The V gene is TRBV3-1, the J gene TRBJ2-2; no clear D gene. The CDR3 has 14 residues. Germline V gene lookup returns CDR1 LGHDT and CDR2 YNNKEL (reference sequence). V dropped 0 bases and J dropped 6 bases, with 8 bases sitting between them. CDR3 nucleotide sequence: TGTGCCAGCAGCCAAGAAAGGATTCCCGGGGAGCTGTTTTTT. It specifies CASSQERIPGELFF.

This sequence joins TRBV19 and TRBJ2-6; the match to TRBD2 covers 10 bases. The CDR3 runs to 19 residues. V was pared by 5 bases and J by 6 bases, with 16 bases of the junction left unmatched. Germline loops: CDR1 LNHDA, CDR2 SQIVND (reference sequence). CDR3 loop: CASSQGLANTRSKANVLTF. DNA of the CDR3: TGTGCCAGTAGTCAGGGACTAGCGAACACTCGGTCTAAGGCCAACGTCCTGACTTTC.

This clonotype was observed many times. The chain recombines TRBV11-2 with TRBJ2-7, with 10 bases identical to TRBD1. CDR1 SGHAT and CDR2 FQNNGV come from the germline V gene. V lost 2 bases, J lost 2 bases, and 9 bases stayed unmatched. This CDR3 spans 17 amino acids. The CDR3 DNA sequence: TGTGCCAGCAGCTTAATGATTAGACAGGGGGCACCCTACGAGCAGTACTTC. Translating gives CASSLMIRQGAPYEQYF.

The chain employs TRBV5-1 and TRBJ1-6, with D possibly TRBD1 on 6 matching bases. V was pared by 2 bases and J by 7 bases, with 13 bases between. CDR1 is SGHRS and CDR2 is YFSETQ in the germline V gene. CDR3 size: 15 residues. This CDR3 is CASSLRGAENSPLHF. In nucleotides, the CDR3 is TGCGCCAGCAGCTTACGGGGGGCTGAGAATTCACCCCTCCACTTT.

This chain uses TRBV6-5 with TRBJ2-2, with 7 bases that match TRBD2. CDR1 and CDR2 from the germline V gene are MNHEY and SVGAGI. The CDR3 is 16 amino acids. Trimming removed 1 base from V and 5 bases from J; junction bases left unmatched: 7. Here the CDR3 reads CASSYFGGSETGELFF. The CDR3 nucleotides read TGTGCCAGCAGTTACTTTGGCGGGAGTGAGACCGGGGAGCTGTTTTTT.

This clonotype was recorded many times. The chain uses TRBV6-1 and TRBJ2-5, with 7 bases that match TRBD2. J was trimmed by 5 bases and V by 8 bases; bases with no gene match: 5. This CDR3 has 12 residues. From germline, CDR1 is MNHNS and CDR2 SASEGT. CDR3: CASRGVVETQYF. As DNA, the CDR3 is TGTGCCAGCCGGGGGGTAGTGGAGACCCAGTACTTC.

This clonotype was observed a few times. The chain employs TRBV10-3 and TRBJ1-2; 8 bases agree with TRBD1. Germline lookup yields CDR1 ENHRY and CDR2 SYGVKD. The CDR3 consists of 11 residues. V dropped 8 bases and J dropped 6; count of bases not matched to a gene: 2. The chain's CDR3 is CAIEDRDGYTF. The CDR3 DNA follows: TGTGCCATCGAGGACAGGGATGGCTACACCTTC.

In its sample, this clonotype was seen many times. This chain connects TRBV13 to TRBJ2-4; 8 bases align to TRBD2. Trimming took 7 bases from V and 7 from J; bases not matched to a gene: 12. Germline V lookup: CDR1 PRHDT, CDR2 FYEKMQ (reference sequence). The CDR3 covers 15 residues. For the CDR3, the DNA is TGTGCCAGCACCGGTAGCTTAGCGGGACGGAACATTCAGTACTTC. Protein product: CASTGSLAGRNIQYF. Based on the CDR3 plus reference TRBV13 and TRBJ2-4, the full variable domain is AAGVIQSPRHLIKEKRETATLKCYPIPRHDTVYWYQQGPGQDPQFLISFYEKMQSDKGSIPDRFSAQQFSDYHSELNMSSLELGDSALYFCASTGSLAGRNIQYFGAGTRLSVL.

This clonotype was found many times. The rearrangement links TRBV12-3 or TRBV12-4 to TRBJ1-1; TRBD1 agrees at 7 bases. Trimming took 0 bases from V and 1 from J; bases not matched to a gene: 2. The CDR3 covers 15 residues. The chain's CDR3 is CASSLAGTENTEAFF. The CDR3 bases are TGTGCCAGCAGTTTAGCGGGGACAGAGAACACTGAAGCTTTCTTT.

V gene TRBV2 combines with J gene TRBJ1-5; D is undetermined. Trimming cost V 8 bases and J 0 bases, with 11 bases left between them. The germline gives CDR1 SNHLY, CDR2 FYNNEI. The CDR3 has 14 residues. CDR3 region: CASGITYSNQPQHF. CDR3 DNA: TGTGCCAGCGGTATCACCTATAGCAATCAGCCCCAGCATTTT. Complete variable domain (other parts from reference TRBV2 and TRBJ1-5): EPEVTQTPSHQVTQMGQEVILRCVPISNHLYFYWYRQILGQKVEFLVSFYNNEISEKSEIFDDQFSVERPDGSNFTLKIRSTKLEDSAMYFCASGITYSNQPQHFGDGTRLSIL.